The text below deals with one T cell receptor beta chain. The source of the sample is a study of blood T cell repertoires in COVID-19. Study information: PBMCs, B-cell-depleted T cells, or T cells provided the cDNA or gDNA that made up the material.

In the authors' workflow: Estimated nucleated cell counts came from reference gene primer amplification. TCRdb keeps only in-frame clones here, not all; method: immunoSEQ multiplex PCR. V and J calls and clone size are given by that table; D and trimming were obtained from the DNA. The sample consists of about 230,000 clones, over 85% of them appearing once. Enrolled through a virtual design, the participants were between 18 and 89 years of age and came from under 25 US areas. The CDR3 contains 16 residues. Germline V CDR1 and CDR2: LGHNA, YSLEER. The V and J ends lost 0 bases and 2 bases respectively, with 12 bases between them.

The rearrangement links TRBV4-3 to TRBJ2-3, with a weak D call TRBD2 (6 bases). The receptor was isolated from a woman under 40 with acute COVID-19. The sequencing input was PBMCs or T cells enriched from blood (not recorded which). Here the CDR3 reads CASSQEAGQPTDTQYF. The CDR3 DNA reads TGCGCCAGCAGCCAAGAGGCGGGGCAACCCACAGATACGCAGTATTTT.